This T cell receptor (beta chain) was sequenced during a study of cytomegalovirus exposure and HLA in healthy donors. The overall study: Of all 400 or so donors who were genotyped, roughly 85% belonged to the Caucasian-associated ancestry cluster. Overall study results and limits: Accurate HLA-A and HLA-B prediction from TCR beta sequences was reported for most subjects. Researchers reported from a later analysis that most CMV-associated TCR beta chains appeared HLA-restricted.

A multiplex PCR was run with 60 Vbeta primers and 13 Jbeta primers. The protocol was immunoSEQ multiplex PCR, while the TCRdb copy is restricted to in-frame clones and leaves out a portion. The repertoire table contains about 160,000 clones. A word on this clone: Its specificity is not known.

The CDR3 length is 16 residues. The V and J ends lost 5 bases and 11 bases respectively, with 25 bases between them. Germline values: CDR1 SGHNT, CDR2 YENEEA. Material for sequencing was PBMCs. The TCR sequence derives from a woman between 55 and 75 years old in good health and CMV-seronegative. The chain uses TRBV11-3 and TRBJ1-3; D possibly corresponds to TRBD1 (6 bases). CDR3 DNA sequence: TGTGCCAGCAGCGAGCCCCCGGGACAAATAAAGACATCCATATATTTT. Its protein product is CASSEPPGQIKTSIYF.